A single sample is the source of the 24 T cell receptor beta chains below, sequenced in a study of cytomegalovirus exposure and HLA in healthy donors. PCR was performed using 60 Vbeta and 13 Jbeta primers. TCRdb keeps only in-frame clones here, not all; method: immunoSEQ multiplex PCR. The table includes around 70,000 clones, 78% detected once. Sequenced sample: PBMCs. The receptors originated from a woman aged 40 to 49 in good health and CMV-seropositive.

This clone appeared once. Other DNA sequences in the sample encode the same CDR3. The chain combines TRBV30 with TRBJ2-7; TRBD1 might be the D (6 bases). With 1 base removed from V and 0 bases from J, the gap between germline ends came to 13 bases. Germline V lookup: CDR1 GTSNPN, CDR2 SVGIG (reference sequence). The CDR3 runs to 15 residues. CDR3 in DNA: TGTGCCTGGAGTGAGGCCCAGACAGGCTCCTACGAGCAGTACTTC. It translates to CAWSEAQTGSYEQYF.

The chain employs TRBV5-8 and TRBJ1-2, with D possibly being TRBD1 (5 bases). Per germline, CDR1 SGHTS and CDR2 YDEGEE. The CDR3 consists of 13 residues. Trimming took 4 bases from V and 10 from J, leaving 17 bases between them. The CDR3 spells CASSPYRQTPYTF. CDR3 sequence (DNA): TGTGCCAGCAGCCCTTACCGACAGACGCCCTACACCTTC.

The CDR3 loop is CASSVPGHEAFF. The CDR3 nucleotides are TGTGCCAGTAGTGTTCCGGGACATGAAGCTTTCTTT. The rearrangement links TRBV19 to TRBJ1-1, with a weak D call TRBD1 (6 bases). Germline V gives CDR1 LNHDA, CDR2 SQIVND (reference sequence). The CDR3 extends over 12 amino acids. Trimming took off 5 bases at V and 7 bases at J, with 11 bases between the two ends.

This clone was seen a handful of times. The chain uses TRBV7-2 and TRBJ2-5; D is possibly TRBD2 (5 bases). The CDR3 runs to 14 residues. Trimming removed 5 bases from V and 4 bases from J, with 14 bases in between. The germline CDR1 and CDR2 sequences are SGHTA and FQGNSA. The DNA of the CDR3 is TGTGCCAGCAGCCCAGGACTGGCGGCAGAGACCCAGTACTTC. Protein sequence: CASSPGLAAETQYF. Full variable domain (outside the CDR3, taken from reference TRBV7-2 and TRBJ2-5): GAGVSQSPSNKVTEKGKDVELRCDPISGHTALYWYRQSLGQGLEFLIYFQGNSAPDKSGLPSDRFSAERTGGSVSTLTIQRTQQEDSAVYLCASSPGLAAETQYFGPGTRLLVL.

The chain has TRBV7-2 and TRBJ2-7, with a tentative D call TRBD1 (6 bases). The ends were cut back, 1 base at V and 6 bases at J, with 10 bases in the middle. Germline V CDR1 and CDR2: SGHTA, FQGNSA. The CDR3 is 13 amino acids. CDR3 in DNA: TGTGCCAGCAGCTTAGTAGAACAGGGCGAGCAGTACTTC. Translating it yields CASSLVEQGEQYF.

This clone was found a few times. CDR3 nucleotide sequence: TGTGCCATCAGCCGCCCTTTACTCCGGGACAGGGGACTCGAGCAGTACTTC. Its protein is CAISRPLLRDRGLEQYF. The rearrangement uses TRBV10-3 and TRBJ2-7; 10 bases align to TRBD1. Germline CDR1 and CDR2: ENHRY and SYGVKD. This CDR3 contains 17 residues. The V segment lost 6 bases and the J segment 6 bases; nucleotides outside the gene matches: 17.

This clone was counted a few times. Here the CDR3 DNA reads TGTGCCAGCAGTTACTCGATAAGGGGAGGCTACAATGAGCAGTTCTTC. As protein: CASSYSIRGGYNEQFF. The chain has TRBV6-5 and TRBJ2-1; D might be TRBD2 (6 bases). Trimming took 0 bases from V and 3 from J, leaving 12 bases between them. The CDR3 totals 16 residues. CDR1 is MNHEY, CDR2 SVGAGI, per germline.

This chain links TRBV19 with TRBJ2-7, with 8 bases lining up with TRBD1. CDR3 length: 14 residues. Looked up from germline, CDR1 is LNHDA and CDR2 is SQIVND (reference sequence). V lost 5 bases to trimming and J lost 5 bases; unmatched junction nucleotides: 8. CDR3 region: CASSADRERHEQYF. DNA of the CDR3: TGTGCCAGTAGTGCGGACAGGGAAAGGCACGAGCAGTACTTC.

Only a few counts were recorded for this clone. This chain joins TRBV29-1 and TRBJ2-5, with 7 bases fitting TRBD1. V gave up 4 bases and J gave up 5 bases; unmatched junction bases: 7. This CDR3 has 13 amino acids. CDR1 is SQVTM, CDR2 ANQGSEA, per germline. In DNA, the CDR3 is TGCAGCGTTGTCGCCAGGGGGACGGAGACCCAGTACTTC. Translation gives CSVVARGTETQYF.

This clone was counted once. J is TRBJ1-1 and V is TRBV15; TRBD1 aligns across 8 bases. The V segment lost 0 bases and the J segment 4 bases; nucleotides outside the gene matches: 1. The CDR3 has 14 amino acids. Germline loops: CDR1 LNHNV, CDR2 YYDKDF (reference sequence). For the CDR3, the DNA is TGTGCCACCAGCAGAGATACAGGGGGCACTGAAGCTTTCTTT. It encodes CATSRDTGGTEAFF.

The CDR3 sequence: CASSLAERGISYEQYF. CDR3 in DNA: TGTGCCAGCAGCTTAGCTGAACGGGGGATCAGCTACGAGCAGTACTTC. This chain connects TRBV7-8 to TRBJ2-7; D may be TRBD2 (6 bases). The CDR3 loop spans 16 amino acids. The V gene's germline CDR1 is SGHVS and CDR2 FQNEAQ. The V gene lost 0 bases and the J gene lost 3 bases, with 15 bases spanning the gap. The whole variable domain, remainder taken from reference TRBV7-8 and TRBJ2-7, is GAGVSQSPRYKVAKRGQDVALRCDPISGHVSLFWYQQALGQGPEFLTYFQNEAQLDKSGLPSDRFFAERPEGSVSTLKIQRTQQEDSAVYLCASSLAERGISYEQYFGPGTRLTVT.

The V gene is TRBV4-2, the J gene TRBJ1-6; D unclear. The germline V gene encodes CDR1 LGHNA and CDR2 YNFKEQ. The V gene lost 0 bases and the J gene lost 0 bases, with 12 bases spanning the gap. CDR3 length: 18 residues. The DNA of the CDR3 is TGTGCCAGCAGCCAAGATCGGGTGGCCAGCTCCTATAATTCACCCCTCCACTTT. This sequence encodes CASSQDRVASSYNSPLHF.

The gene calls are TRBV6-6 and TRBJ2-3; 9 positions agree with TRBD1. CDR3 length: 15 residues. The junction had 6 bases not matched to a gene; V was cut back by 5 bases and J by 3 bases. Per the germline V gene, CDR1 is MNHNY and CDR2 is SVGAGI (reference sequence). The chain's CDR3 is CASSLGQGKTDTQYF. The CDR3 DNA follows: TGTGCCAGCAGTCTCGGACAGGGGAAGACAGATACGCAGTATTTT.

The gene calls are TRBV7-6 and TRBJ2-5; 15 nucleotides match TRBD2. Germline V gene data show CDR1 as SGHVS and CDR2 as FNYEAQ. Trimming removed 1 base from V and 2 bases from J; junction bases left unmatched: 2. The CDR3 is 17 amino acids. The CDR3 sequence is CASSLGGTSGGQETQYF. CDR3 DNA sequence: TGTGCCAGCAGCTTAGGGGGGACTAGCGGGGGGCAAGAGACCCAGTACTTC.

There are a few counts of this clone. For the CDR3, the DNA is TGTGCCACCAGCAGAGGACAGGGGGCCACCGGGGAGCTGTTTTTT. Amino acids: CATSRGQGATGELFF. J is TRBJ2-2 and V is TRBV15; 10 bases match TRBD1. CDR3 size: 15 residues. Germline lookup yields CDR1 LNHNV and CDR2 YYDKDF (reference sequence). J gave up 4 bases and V 1 base, and 0 bases lay outside the gene matches.

The CDR3 DNA follows: TGCGCCAGCAGCTTGCAGGGCGGGGGGAACACCGGGGAGCTGTTTTTT. Its translation is CASSLQGGGNTGELFF. The V and J genes are TRBV5-1 and TRBJ2-2; 7 bases are shared with TRBD2. The V segment lost 1 base and the J segment 1 base; nucleotides outside the gene matches: 4. This CDR3 has 16 amino acids. CDR1 and CDR2 from the germline V gene are SGHRS and YFSETQ.

V and J are TRBV7-2 and TRBJ1-2; TRBD1 might be the D (6 bases). V shed 4 bases and J shed 4 bases, with 10 bases lying between them. Germline V gives CDR1 SGHTA, CDR2 FQGNSA. The CDR3 totals 13 residues. CDR3 loop: CASSSDRIYGYTF. The DNA for the CDR3 is TGTGCCAGCAGCTCAGACAGGATCTATGGCTACACCTTC.

This clone was counted a single time. The chain is built from TRBV28 and TRBJ1-1; TRBD1 matches at 8 bases. Germline CDR1 reads MDHEN; CDR2 reads SYDVKM. The CDR3 loop spans 15 amino acids. J was trimmed by 1 base and V by 7 bases; bases with no gene match: 8. The CDR3 spells CASNHAGTGNTEAFF. CDR3 DNA: TGTGCCAGCAACCACGCCGGGACAGGGAACACTGAAGCTTTCTTT.

The chain recombines TRBV13 with TRBJ1-1; D gene uncertain. V gave up 4 bases and J gave up 1 base, with 13 bases separating them. The CDR3 runs 15 residues. CDR1 PRHDT and CDR2 FYEKMQ come from the germline V gene (reference sequence). This chain's CDR3 is CASSSPRRENTEAFF. Here the CDR3 DNA reads TGTGCCAGCAGCTCTCCTCGACGGGAGAACACTGAAGCTTTCTTT.

This clone appeared a few times. The V call is TRBV19, the J call TRBJ1-1; weak D call: TRBD1 (6 bases). CDR3 size: 14 residues. V dropped 6 bases and J dropped 4 bases, with 15 bases sitting between them. Germline values: CDR1 LNHDA, CDR2 SQIVND (reference sequence). The CDR3 region is CASSAGAWTTEAFF. CDR3 DNA: TGTGCCAGTAGCGCAGGGGCATGGACCACTGAAGCTTTCTTT.

The chain recombines TRBV13 with TRBJ1-1; D is perhaps TRBD1 (6 bases). Trimming took 5 bases from V and 0 from J, leaving 16 bases between them. The CDR3 runs to 16 residues. Germline-derived CDR1 and CDR2 are PRHDT and FYEKMQ (reference sequence). In DNA form, the CDR3 reads TGTGCCAGCAGCCAGATCCGGGACACCATGAACACTGAAGCTTTCTTT. It yields the protein CASSQIRDTMNTEAFF.

The chain carries TRBV10-3 and TRBJ2-6; D not resolved. This CDR3 spans 14 amino acids. The germline CDR1 and CDR2 sequences are ENHRY and SYGVKD. V was clipped by 3 bases and J by 0 bases, with 3 bases between them. The chain's CDR3 is CAISDSSGANVLTF. CDR3 sequence (DNA): TGTGCCATCAGTGACAGCTCTGGGGCCAACGTCCTGACTTTC.

The chain couples TRBV10-3 to TRBJ2-5; possibly TRBD2 for D (5 bases). CDR3 size: 18 residues. The V end lost 11 bases, the J end lost 3 bases, and 31 bases lay between the germline ends. Germline loops: CDR1 ENHRY, CDR2 SYGVKD. CDR3 sequence: CAGKGYLAGSILKETQYF. DNA of the CDR3: TGTGCCGGCAAAGGGTATCTAGCTGGGAGTATACTTAAAGAGACCCAGTACTTC.

The V call is TRBV18, the J call TRBJ1-3; D might be TRBD1 (5 bases). Trimming stripped 3 bases from V and 8 bases from J, with 20 bases between. Germline assignment: CDR1 KGHSH and CDR2 LQKENI. The CDR3 has 16 amino acids. As DNA, the CDR3 is TGTGCCAGCTCACCTGGAACCCCAGGGAAAGGCGACACCATATATTTT. Translated: CASSPGTPGKGDTIYF.